The rows below give T cell receptor beta chains drawn from one sample of a study of T cell clusters in autoimmune cytopenias. With the multiplex PCR reads reprocessed, TCRdb shows one record per CDR3 protein and no DNA. The data include around 9,800 distinct CDR3 sequences; the top ten clones carry 33%. The same sample was also studied in work on T cell repertoires in aging, cancer and after chemotherapy.

Sequencing was performed on peripheral blood. The receptors stem from a human donor in good health. CDR3s include the opening cysteine and the closing phenylalanine or tryptophan. Each record gives: J gene, clone size, V gene, CDR3 protein. Expanded clones are given a class, and other clones once, few, many or no size at all.

TRBJ1-2 | - | TRBV6-5 | CASSLTGQPNYGYTF
TRBJ1-4 | - | TRBV6-1 | CASSEYQGREKLFF
TRBJ1-1 | - | TRBV29-1 | CSDYSIMNTEAFF
TRBJ2-7 | - | TRBV27 | CASSLSILAGAGEQYF
TRBJ2-3 | - | TRBV10-3 | CAIGEGAEDTQYF
TRBJ2-2 | - | TRBV19 | CASSVVAGVVPGELFF
TRBJ2-1 | - | TRBV6-5 | CASRYGISSGSSYNEQFF
TRBJ2-7 | - | TRBV18 | CASSPDRVSEQYF
TRBJ1-1 | - | TRBV19 | CASARTPPNTEAFF
TRBJ1-2 | - | TRBV5-6 | CASSFGTDGANYGYTF
TRBJ2-2 | - | TRBV27 | CASSYRQGAFPGELFF
TRBJ2-7 | - | TRBV28 | CASSPGVGSYEQYF
TRBJ1-1 | - | TRBV6-5 | CASSYSEVNTEAFF
TRBJ2-1 | - | TRBV6-5 | CASSYGRSSKSYNEQFF
TRBJ2-3 | - | TRBV6-1 | CASSTDRPAQDTQYF
TRBJ2-5 | - | TRBV6-1 | CASSHSSGGGQETQYF
TRBJ1-2 | - | TRBV29-1 | CSVEEARYGYTF
TRBJ2-7 | medium-sized | TRBV29-1 | CSVRRGRSEQYF
TRBJ2-7 | - | TRBV7-9 | CASSSGQTGYEQYF
TRBJ2-3 | - | TRBV6-1 | CASSVYSRDTQYF
TRBJ2-1 | - | TRBV5-4 | CASSSMLAGEQFF
TRBJ2-3 | - | TRBV5-5 | CASSLANLGQYTDTQYF
TRBJ1-6 | - | TRBV29-1 | CSVDGGPNSPLHF
TRBJ1-2 | - | TRBV18 | CASSPPSFYGYTF
TRBJ2-1 | - | TRBV5-5 | CASSLGGQGYEQFF
TRBJ2-2 | - | TRBV6-5 | CASSPQGLTGELFF
TRBJ2-2 | - | TRBV6-5 | CASRRAGGPDTGELFF
TRBJ2-7 | - | TRBV5-4 | CASSLDRVWEQYF
TRBJ1-2 | - | TRBV19 | CASSLRDRGSPEGYTF
TRBJ2-7 | - | TRBV18 | CASSPKTSGSYEQYF
TRBJ2-7 | - | TRBV27 | CASTKGHEQYF
TRBJ1-5 | - | TRBV6-5 | CASSYSGVGERPQHF
TRBJ2-1 | - | TRBV27 | CASSQTSGYNEQFF
TRBJ1-4 | - | TRBV12-3/TRBV12-4 | CASSFMTTDEKLFF
TRBJ1-2 | - | TRBV30 | CAWTRDTRYTF
TRBJ2-2 | - | TRBV6-1 | CASSGMAENTGELFF
TRBJ2-2 | - | TRBV6-5 | CASSYAGSTGELFF
TRBJ2-6 | - | TRBV19 | CASQERGGSGAILTF
TRBJ2-2 | - | TRBV27 | CASRPTVVWAGELFF
TRBJ1-2 | - | TRBV6-2/TRBV6-3 | CASSYSWDSYGYTF
TRBJ2-7 | - | TRBV7-4 | CASSDTDRDHEQYF
TRBJ1-2 | medium-sized | TRBV29-1 | CSVDGGIGTNYGYTF
TRBJ2-6 | medium-sized | TRBV6-6 | CASSYSLGANVLTF
TRBJ1-4 | - | TRBV5-4 | CASSLGGRGGTDEKLFF
TRBJ2-3 | - | TRBV6-5 | CASSGRDYTDTQYF
TRBJ2-7 | - | TRBV27 | CASSSGTSGSREQYF
TRBJ2-7 | - | TRBV5-4 | CASSSGTSGGFEQYF
TRBJ1-1 | - | TRBV5-4 | CASSLGGTGGTEAFF
TRBJ2-2 | - | TRBV24-1 | CATSVSNTGELFF
TRBJ2-5 | - | TRBV10-3 | CAISATTGTETQYF
TRBJ1-2 | - | TRBV7-9 | CASRAGQGNYGYTF
TRBJ2-7 | - | TRBV27 | CASSFSWGGSSYEQFF
TRBJ2-2 | - | TRBV24-1 | CATSDLREVGELFF
TRBJ1-6 | - | TRBV20-1 | CSASGGRGLDNSPLHF
TRBJ2-3 | - | TRBV30 | CAWTIGGDTQYF
TRBJ2-7 | medium-sized | TRBV29-1 | CSAAGQGAYEQYF
TRBJ1-2 | - | TRBV19 | CASSISGGESFGYTF
TRBJ2-7 | - | TRBV6-5 | CASSDRVGDYEQYF
TRBJ2-5 | - | TRBV18 | CASSPINQGVETQYF